The 25 T cell receptor beta chains presented below share a single source sample, sequenced in a study of T cells in localized non-small cell lung cancer. Only in-frame clones appear in the TCRdb table, and some are missing; sequencing was by immunoSEQ multiplex PCR. Counted here are around 54,000 clones, 86% occurring once; the ten biggest clones make up over 15%. The specimen was peripheral blood, collected before any cancer treatment. The origin of the receptors is a male donor aged 60 or over with stage III squamous cell lung carcinoma.

The chain uses TRBV4-3 and TRBJ2-1, with 9 bases fitting TRBD1. The CDR3 totals 16 residues. After removal of 5 bases from V and 7 bases from J, the junction contained 12 bases not matched to a gene. Germline V gene sequence: CDR1 LGHNA, CDR2 YSLEER. CDR3 region: CASSFQWGQGWNEQFF. DNA for the CDR3: TGCGCCAGCAGCTTCCAATGGGGACAGGGATGGAATGAGCAGTTCTTC.

V and J are TRBV7-2 and TRBJ2-3; D possibly corresponds to TRBD1 (5 bases). Germline CDR1 and CDR2: SGHTA and FQGNSA. Trimming took 1 base from V and 3 from J, leaving 8 bases between them. The CDR3 totals 14 residues. CDR3 sequence reads: CASSLDQGTDTQYF. In DNA form, the CDR3 reads TGTGCCAGCAGCTTAGATCAGGGTACAGATACGCAGTATTTT. Variable domain in full (rest from reference TRBV7-2 and TRBJ2-3): GAGVSQSPSNKVTEKGKDVELRCDPISGHTALYWYRQSLGQGLEFLIYFQGNSAPDKSGLPSDRFSAERTGGSVSTLTIQRTQQEDSAVYLCASSLDQGTDTQYFGPGTRLTVL.

The genes are TRBV5-6 and TRBJ1-2; no clear D gene. Germline V gene data show CDR1 as SGHDT and CDR2 as YYEEEE. V lost 4 bases and J 8 bases, leaving 12 bases between the germline ends. The CDR3 consists of 12 residues. CDR3 sequence: CASSPDPSGYTF. In DNA form, the CDR3 reads TGTGCCAGCAGCCCCGACCCTTCCGGCTACACCTTC.

V gene TRBV9 combines with J gene TRBJ2-5; TRBD2 is a possible D gene (5 bases). V lost 3 bases and J 1 base, leaving 10 bases between the germline ends. CDR3 length: 14 residues. Germline V CDR1 and CDR2: SGDLS, YYNGEE. The CDR3 DNA reads TGTGCCAGCAGCGACCGGGGAAGCCAAGAGACCCAGTACTTC. It is translated as CASSDRGSQETQYF.

The table lists this clone with a count of one. The V gene is TRBV5-6, the J gene TRBJ1-1, with TRBD1 as a possible D gene (5 bases). V lost 0 bases and J lost 1, with 10 bases in between. The CDR3 totals 15 residues. Per the germline V gene, CDR1 is SGHDT and CDR2 is YYEEEE. The CDR3 spells CASSLDTGQNTEAFF. CDR3 in DNA: TGTGCCAGCAGCTTGGATACAGGCCAGAACACTGAAGCTTTCTTT.

The CDR3, as DNA: TGTGCCAGCAGCTTTGGGCAGGGGTCCGGGGAGCTGTTTTTT. This codes for CASSFGQGSGELFF. The chain joins TRBV7-3 to TRBJ2-2; perhaps TRBD1 as D (6 bases). V was clipped by 3 bases and J by 6 bases, with 11 bases between them. The CDR3 is 14 amino acids. Germline lookup yields CDR1 SGHTA and CDR2 FQGTGA.

This clone was seen a handful of times. The chain couples TRBV7-9 to TRBJ2-7, with 7 bases aligning to TRBD1. CDR1 and CDR2 (germline): SEHNR, FQNEAQ (reference sequence). CDR3 length equals 15 residues. J was trimmed by 0 bases and V by 4 bases; bases with no gene match: 6. CDR3 sequence reads: CASSSPTGSSYEQYF. In nucleotides, the CDR3 is TGTGCCAGCAGCTCGCCGACAGGGAGCTCCTACGAGCAGTACTTC.

This chain links TRBV28 with TRBJ1-4; no clear D. V was clipped by 3 bases and J by 8 bases, with 7 bases between them. Per the germline V gene, CDR1 is MDHEN and CDR2 is SYDVKM. This CDR3 is 12 amino acids long. CDR3: CASSLSREKLFF. CDR3 DNA sequence: TGTGCCAGCAGTTTGTCTCGGGAAAAACTGTTTTTT.

The chain recombines TRBV30 with TRBJ2-1; no clear D gene. V was shortened by 3 bases and J by 4 bases, with 10 bases between the two germline ends. Per germline, CDR1 GTSNPN and CDR2 SVGIG (reference sequence). The CDR3 runs 13 residues. In DNA form, the CDR3 reads TGTGCCTGGAGCCCCGGGTTTTACAATGAGCAGTTCTTC. Amino acids: CAWSPGFYNEQFF.

The chain employs TRBV9 and TRBJ1-1; D not certain. The germline V and J ends were trimmed by 0 bases and 3 bases, with 12 bases remaining between them. There are 15 residues in the CDR3. In germline, CDR1 is SGDLS, CDR2 YYNGEE. CDR3 bases: TGTGCCAGCAGCGTAGTAGAGTTTTCAGACACTGAAGCTTTCTTT. It yields the protein CASSVVEFSDTEAFF.

The chain uses TRBV4-2 and TRBJ2-3, with D hard to call. This CDR3 region has 15 residues. Germline CDR1 is LGHNA and CDR2 is YNFKEQ. The V end was cut by 0 bases, the J end by 3 bases, with 10 bases between. This CDR3 is CASSQDFVSTDTQYF. Written as DNA, the CDR3 is TGTGCCAGCAGCCAAGATTTTGTATCTACAGATACGCAGTATTTT.

The rearrangement links TRBV18 to TRBJ2-1; TRBD1 matches 9 bases. The germline V gene has CDR1 KGHSH and CDR2 LQKENI. CDR3 length equals 21 residues. V lost 0 bases and J lost 0; bases outside the gene matches: 15. Written as DNA, the CDR3 is TGTGCCAGCTCACCACCCATCCCCGGACAGGGGTCCCTTGGCTCCTACAATGAGCAGTTCTTC. It specifies CASSPPIPGQGSLGSYNEQFF.

The V gene is TRBV9, the J gene TRBJ1-2; 10 nucleotides align to TRBD1. The CDR3 loop spans 16 amino acids. Germline loops: CDR1 SGDLS, CDR2 YYNGEE. Trimming cost V 3 bases and J 4 bases; bases outside gene matches: 9. The CDR3 DNA is TGTGCCAGCAGCGGGACAGGGGGTTACTCTCGCTATGGCTACACCTTC. It translates to CASSGTGGYSRYGYTF.

The table lists this clone with a count of one. The rearrangement links TRBV5-1 to TRBJ2-4; TRBD1 matches 11 bases. This CDR3 has 15 amino acids. The V gene end was trimmed by 5 bases and the J gene end by 7 bases; junction bases not matched to a gene: 8. CDR1 and CDR2 from the germline V gene are SGHRS and YFSETQ. CDR3 in amino acids: CASRTGTGGWNIQYF. Written as DNA, the CDR3 is TGCGCCAGCAGAACCGGGACAGGGGGTTGGAACATTCAGTACTTC.

The gene calls are TRBV7-8 and TRBJ1-1; D is uncertain. The CDR3 is 12 amino acids. The V end was cut by 6 bases, the J end by 1 base, with 6 bases between. Germline V gives CDR1 SGHVS, CDR2 FQNEAQ. CDR3 amino acids: CASRQQNTEAFF. Written as DNA, the CDR3 is TGTGCCAGCAGACAACAGAACACTGAAGCTTTCTTT.

This clone was counted a single time. CDR3 nucleotides: TGTGCCTGGAGTTCCACGGATTACTATGGCTACACCTTC. Protein product: CAWSSTDYYGYTF. The gene calls are TRBV30 and TRBJ1-2; D not resolved. Between the trimmed V and J ends, which lost 2 bases and 3 bases, there was a span of 10 bases. CDR1 and CDR2 (germline): GTSNPN, SVGIG (reference sequence). CDR3 length: 13 amino acids. Filled out from reference TRBV30 and TRBJ1-2, the complete variable domain reads SQTIHQWPATLVQPVGSPLSLECTVEGTSNPNLYWYRQAAGRGLQLLFYSVGIGQISSEVPQNLSASRPQDRQFILSSKKLLLSDSGFYLCAWSSTDYYGYTFGSGTRLTVV.

A single count supports this clone. The V call is TRBV11-3, the J call TRBJ2-3; the D gene is possibly TRBD1 (5 bases). Germline V CDR1 and CDR2: SGHNT, YENEEA. CDR3 size: 13 residues. Trimming took off 2 bases at V and 9 bases at J, with 12 bases between the two ends. This CDR3 reads CASSLSGLETQYF. The CDR3 region has the DNA TGTGCCAGCAGCTTATCAGGGTTGGAGACGCAGTATTTT.

The CDR3 here is CASSLAGGGQETQYF. The CDR3 DNA sequence: TGTGCCAGCAGCTTAGCAGGGGGGGGACAAGAGACCCAGTACTTC. This chain connects TRBV7-6 to TRBJ2-5; D may be TRBD2 (7 bases). Germline values: CDR1 SGHVS, CDR2 FNYEAQ. Trimming left V 0 bases short and J 2 bases short, with 10 bases between. This CDR3 has 15 amino acids.

In its sample, this clone was seen once. For the CDR3, the DNA is TGTGCCAGCAGCCATCGGACAGGGGACACAGATACGCAGTATTTT. Its protein is CASSHRTGDTDTQYF. The V gene is TRBV7-2, the J gene TRBJ2-3; 9 bases align to TRBD1. This CDR3 is built from 15 residues. Germline loops: CDR1 SGHTA, CDR2 FQGNSA. The V gene end was trimmed by 5 bases and the J gene end by 2 bases; junction bases not matched to a gene: 5.

This clone came up a few times. This rearrangement joins TRBV28 to TRBJ1-6, with 9 bases aligning to TRBD1. V lost 6 bases, J lost 11 bases, and 5 bases stayed unmatched. Germline V gene sequence: CDR1 MDHEN, CDR2 SYDVKM. The CDR3 spans 13 residues. The CDR3 loop is CASSRDRDTPLHF. The DNA of the CDR3 is TGTGCCAGCAGCCGGGACAGGGATACACCCCTCCACTTT.

In regard to this clone: This same CDR3 is encoded by further DNA sequences in the sample. The chain combines TRBV18 with TRBJ2-7; tentative D call: TRBD2 (6 bases). The CDR3 is made up of 12 amino acids. V was pared by 1 base and J by 5 bases, with 6 bases between. Germline CDR1 is KGHSH and CDR2 is LQKENI. CDR3 sequence: CASSPRGDEQYF. CDR3 coding DNA: TGTGCCAGCTCACCACGCGGGGACGAGCAGTACTTC.

V and J are TRBV5-1 and TRBJ1-1, with D hard to call. CDR3 length: 14 amino acids. V was cut by 4 bases and J by 3 bases, with 13 bases left in between. Germline V gene data show CDR1 as SGHRS and CDR2 as YFSETQ. CDR3 protein: CASSPGSWDTEAFF. The CDR3 region has the DNA TGCGCCAGCAGCCCCGGGAGTTGGGACACTGAAGCTTTCTTT.

This clone was counted ten times or more. CDR3 nucleotides: TGTGCCTGGAGCGGGGGGATAGACAATGAGCAGTTCTTC. This encodes CAWSGGIDNEQFF. This chain joins TRBV30 and TRBJ2-1; 7 bases map to TRBD2. Unmatched junction bases numbered 4, after V lost 3 bases and J lost 5 bases. The CDR3 runs 13 residues. Germline CDR1 and CDR2: GTSNPN and SVGIG (reference sequence).

The chain joins TRBV5-1 to TRBJ2-2, with unresolved D. The CDR3 is made up of 13 amino acids. The ends were cut back, 2 bases at V and 7 bases at J, with 9 bases in the middle. Germline CDR1 is SGHRS and CDR2 is YFSETQ. The DNA for the CDR3 is TGCGCCAGCAGCTTTAAAGTGGGCGGGGAGCTGTTTTTT. This translates into CASSFKVGGELFF. The variable domain in full, completed from reference TRBV5-1 and TRBJ2-2, reads KAGVTQTPRYLIKTRGQQVTLSCSPISGHRSVSWYQQTPGQGLQFLFEYFSETQRNKGNFPGRFSGRQFSNSRSEMNVSTLELGDSALYLCASSFKVGGELFFGEGSRLTVL.

The gene calls are TRBV5-5 and TRBJ2-7; TRBD1 aligns across 7 bases. In germline, CDR1 is SGHKS, CDR2 YYEKEE (reference sequence). The J segment lost 0 bases and the V segment lost 1 base, leaving 7 bases of the junction unmatched. The CDR3 is 16 amino acids. This CDR3 reads CASSLLSRQGSYEQYF. The DNA of the CDR3 is TGTGCCAGCAGCTTGCTGTCGCGACAGGGCTCCTACGAGCAGTACTTC.